This TCR beta chain originates from a study of blood T cell repertoires in COVID-19. Looking at the study overall: COVID-19 samples from acute and convalescent phases originated in the United States, Italy and Spain. PBMCs, B-cell-depleted T cells, or T cells provided the cDNA or gDNA that made up the material.

Membership in each cohort depended on participant-reported clinical history. As processed by the authors: Scientists estimated how many nucleated cells there were by amplifying reference gene primers. Here immunoSEQ multiplex PCR was the method, and the copy in TCRdb shows in-frame clones only, minus some. The V and J calls and clone size are taken from that table; D and trimming were inferred from the DNA. The repertoire holds about 140,000 clones, with about 87% as singletons. In germline, CDR1 is MGHDK, CDR2 SYGVNS. The CDR3 extends over 12 amino acids. V lost 6 bases to trimming and J lost 3 bases, with 8 bases between them.

J is TRBJ1-1 and V is TRBV25-1; D uncertain. The sequencing sample was made of PBMCs or T cells enriched from blood (not recorded which). The clonotype was recovered from a man aged 55 to 70 who had recovered from COVID-19. CDR3 sequence: CASRSPDTEAFF. CDR3 nucleotide sequence: TGTGCCAGCAGATCCCCTGACACTGAAGCTTTCTTT.